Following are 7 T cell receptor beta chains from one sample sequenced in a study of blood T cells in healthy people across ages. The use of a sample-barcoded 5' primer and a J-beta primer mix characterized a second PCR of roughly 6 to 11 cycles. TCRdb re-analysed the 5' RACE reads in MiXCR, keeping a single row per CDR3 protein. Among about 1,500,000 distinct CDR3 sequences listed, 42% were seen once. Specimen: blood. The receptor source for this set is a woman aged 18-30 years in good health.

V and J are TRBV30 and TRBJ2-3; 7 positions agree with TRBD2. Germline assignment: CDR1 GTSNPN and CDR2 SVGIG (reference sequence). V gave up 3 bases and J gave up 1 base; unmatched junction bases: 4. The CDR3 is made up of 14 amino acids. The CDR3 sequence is CAWRSAGGTDTQYF. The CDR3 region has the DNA TGTGCCTGGAGATCTGCGGGGGGCACAGATACGCAGTATTTT. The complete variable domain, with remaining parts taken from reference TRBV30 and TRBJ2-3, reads SQTIHQWPATLVQPVGSPLSLECTVEGTSNPNLYWYRQAAGRGLQLLFYSVGIGQISSEVPQNLSASRPQDRQFILSSKKLLLSDSGFYLCAWRSAGGTDTQYFGPGTRLTVL.

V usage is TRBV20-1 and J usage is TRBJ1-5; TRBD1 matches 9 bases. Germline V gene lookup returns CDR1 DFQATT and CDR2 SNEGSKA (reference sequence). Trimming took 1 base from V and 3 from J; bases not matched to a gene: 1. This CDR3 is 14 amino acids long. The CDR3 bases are TGCAGTGCTAGAGGGGACAGGGTCAATCAGCCCCAGCATTTT. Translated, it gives CSARGDRVNQPQHF.

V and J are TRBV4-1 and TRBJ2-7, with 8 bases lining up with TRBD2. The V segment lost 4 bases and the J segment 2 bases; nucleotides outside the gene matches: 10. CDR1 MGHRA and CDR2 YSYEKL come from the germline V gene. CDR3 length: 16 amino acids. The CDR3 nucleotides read TGCGCCAGCAGCCTACCGACTAGCGCGGGAACCTACGAGCAGTACTTC. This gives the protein CASSLPTSAGTYEQYF.

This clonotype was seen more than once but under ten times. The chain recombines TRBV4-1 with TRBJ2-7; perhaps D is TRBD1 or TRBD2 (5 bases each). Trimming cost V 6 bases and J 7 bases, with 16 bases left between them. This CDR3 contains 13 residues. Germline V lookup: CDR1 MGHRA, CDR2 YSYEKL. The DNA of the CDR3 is TGCGCCAGCAGTCGGGGACGGATGGAAGAGCAGTACTTC. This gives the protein CASSRGRMEEQYF.

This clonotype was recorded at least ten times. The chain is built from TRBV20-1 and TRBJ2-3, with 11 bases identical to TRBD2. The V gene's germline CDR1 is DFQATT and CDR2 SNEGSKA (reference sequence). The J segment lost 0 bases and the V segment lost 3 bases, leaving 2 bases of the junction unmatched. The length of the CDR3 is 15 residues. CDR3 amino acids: CSARRLAGSTDTQYF. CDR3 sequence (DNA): TGCAGTGCTAGGCGACTAGCGGGGAGCACAGATACGCAGTATTTT.

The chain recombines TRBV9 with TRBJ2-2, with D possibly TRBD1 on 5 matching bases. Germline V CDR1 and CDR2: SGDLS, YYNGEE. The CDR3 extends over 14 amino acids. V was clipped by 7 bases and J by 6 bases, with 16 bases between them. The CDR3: CASGKTIGAGELFF. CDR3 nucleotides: TGTGCCAGCGGAAAAACTATAGGGGCCGGGGAGCTGTTTTTT.

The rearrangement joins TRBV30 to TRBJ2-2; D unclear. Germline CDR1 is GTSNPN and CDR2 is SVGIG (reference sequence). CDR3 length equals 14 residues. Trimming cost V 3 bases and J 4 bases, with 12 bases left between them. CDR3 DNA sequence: TGTGCCTGGAGGTACATGGGAACCACCGGGGAGCTGTTTTTT. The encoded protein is CAWRYMGTTGELFF.